Below are 26 T cell receptor beta chains sequenced from a single sample in a study of shared clonotypes between healthy human individuals. The protocol was immunoSEQ multiplex PCR, while the TCRdb copy is restricted to in-frame clones and leaves out a portion. This repertoire shows a few hundred thousand clones, 79% found once; its top ten account for 12%. The sample comprised PBMCs. Every receptor here comes from a woman aged 40 to 55 in good health. Some clones in this sample may be carry-over from other donors' samples.

The chain combines TRBV2 with TRBJ2-2; the D gene is possibly TRBD1 (6 bases). CDR3 length: 16 residues. The germline CDR1 and CDR2 sequences are SNHLY and FYNNEI. V lost 7 bases to trimming and J lost 1 base, with 16 bases between them. CDR3 coding DNA: TGTGCCAGCAAGGGGGTCGGACAATTGAACACCGGGGAGCTGTTTTTT. Amino acids: CASKGVGQLNTGELFF.

The chain joins TRBV5-1 to TRBJ2-7; D is undetermined. The CDR3 consists of 14 residues. Germline V CDR1 and CDR2: SGHRS, YFSETQ. V was trimmed by 1 base and J by 2 bases, leaving 10 bases between them. The CDR3 DNA reads as TGCGCCAGCAGCTTGTCCGGTTCGACCTACGAGCAGTACTTC. It codes for CASSLSGSTYEQYF.

V usage is TRBV27 and J usage is TRBJ2-7; D assignment may be TRBD1 or TRBD2 (5 bases each). V was cut by 3 bases and J by 2 bases, with 11 bases left in between. Germline loops: CDR1 MNHEY, CDR2 SMNVEV (reference sequence). The CDR3 consists of 14 residues. CDR3 sequence reads: CASSFGAGTYEQYF. CDR3 DNA: TGTGCCAGCAGTTTTGGGGCCGGGACCTACGAGCAGTACTTC.

This rearrangement joins TRBV6-5 to TRBJ2-7; TRBD1 agrees at 7 bases. Per germline, CDR1 MNHEY and CDR2 SVGAGI. The CDR3 runs 14 residues. V shed 6 bases, J shed 4 bases, and the junction held 9 bases outside the gene matches. CDR3 sequence: CASSFRQGGYEQYF. The CDR3 DNA sequence: TGTGCCAGCAGCTTCAGACAGGGTGGGTACGAGCAGTACTTC.

The gene calls are TRBV7-8 and TRBJ1-1; a possible D gene is TRBD1 (5 bases). Trimming removed 4 bases at V and 4 bases at J, with 19 bases between. The CDR3 spans 16 residues. Germline values: CDR1 SGHVS, CDR2 FQNEAQ. CDR3 amino acids: CASSWEGRGGVTEAFF. The DNA of the CDR3 is TGTGCCAGCAGCTGGGAGGGTCGGGGAGGGGTCACTGAAGCTTTCTTT.

The chain has TRBV2 and TRBJ2-5; 8 bases are shared with TRBD1. The tail of the sequence fits TRBJ2-7 better, so the J call may be wrong. Germline V gene sequence: CDR1 SNHLY, CDR2 FYNNEI. The CDR3 extends over 11 amino acids. CDR3 coding DNA: TGTGCCAGCATCCAGGGGGCCGAGCAGTACTTC. Translation: CASIQGAEQYF.

This clone was counted between two and nine times. The chain employs TRBV18 and TRBJ2-7; maybe TRBD1 (6 bases). V shed 3 bases and J shed 1 base, with 13 bases lying between them. The CDR3 is 15 residues long. Per the germline V gene, CDR1 is KGHSH and CDR2 is LQKENI. As DNA, the CDR3 is TGTGCCAGCTCACCCTACAGGGATCGATCCTACGAGCAGTACTTC. It encodes CASSPYRDRSYEQYF.

In this sample, this clone turned up once. The V and J genes are TRBV12-2 and TRBJ1-2; TRBD1, the D gene given by the table, was not confirmed from the DNA. TRBV12-2 is recorded as a pseudogene. The CDR3 extends over 17 amino acids. The CDR3 bases are TGTGCAAGTCGCCCAAAACCCGTCAGATACCCTAACTATGGCTACACCTTC. Its protein product is CASRPKPVRYPNYGYTF.

The CDR3 DNA is TGTGCCAGCAGCTTCGGGACAGGGGGCTTTCCCGCCTACGAGCAGTACTTC. Its translation: CASSFGTGGFPAYEQYF. V gene TRBV5-6 combines with J gene TRBJ2-7; 12 positions match TRBD1. This CDR3 is built from 17 residues. Looked up from germline, CDR1 is SGHDT and CDR2 is YYEEEE. The V segment lost 2 bases and the J segment 2 bases; nucleotides outside the gene matches: 8.

At least ten counts were recorded for this clone. J is TRBJ2-1 and V is TRBV4-2; a weak D match, TRBD1 (5 bases). The CDR3 length is 15 residues. The germline CDR1 and CDR2 sequences are LGHNA and YNFKEQ. V was trimmed by 3 bases and J by 2 bases, leaving 11 bases between them. CDR3 nucleotide sequence: TGTGCCAGCAGCCAGGGGCGGAGCGCCTACAATGAGCAGTTCTTC. Amino acid sequence: CASSQGRSAYNEQFF.

The CDR3 loop is CASSLGGQSNQPQHF. The CDR3 DNA follows: TGTGCCAGCAGCTTAGGGGGCCAAAGCAATCAGCCCCAGCATTTT. J is TRBJ1-5 and V is TRBV11-2, with a weak D call TRBD1 (5 bases). The germline V gene encodes CDR1 SGHAT and CDR2 FQNNGV. There are 15 residues in the CDR3. Trimming pared 1 base from V and 1 base from J, leaving 8 bases between.

The CDR3 DNA sequence: TGTGCCAGCAGCCGCAAGAACGACGGGAGCAGGCACAATGAGCAGTTCTTC. Its protein is CASSRKNDGSRHNEQFF. The chain employs TRBV5-4 and TRBJ2-1; D perhaps matches TRBD2 (6 bases). Germline assignment: CDR1 SGHNT and CDR2 YYREEE (reference sequence). Between the trimmed V and J ends, which lost 4 bases and 5 bases, there was a span of 22 bases. The CDR3 runs 17 residues.

This clone has only one observation. The chain links TRBV29-1 to TRBJ2-3; TRBD2 agrees at 9 bases. Trimming at V came to 4 bases and at J to 0 bases, leaving 8 bases not matched to a gene. From germline, CDR1 is SQVTM and CDR2 ANQGSEA. The CDR3 is 16 amino acids. The CDR3 nucleotides are TGCAGCGTTGTTGGATTAGCGGGAGCTAGCACAGATACGCAGTATTTT. Residues: CSVVGLAGASTDTQYF.

The rearrangement uses TRBV4-2 and TRBJ2-1, with D unresolved. Germline-derived CDR1 and CDR2 are LGHNA and YNFKEQ. With 3 bases removed from V and 8 bases from J, the gap between germline ends came to 14 bases. The CDR3 runs to 14 residues. CDR3 coding DNA: TGTGCCAGCAGCCAGGAGCGTAAAGAGGATGAGCAGTTCTTC. Translating gives CASSQERKEDEQFF.

This clone was recorded many times. V is TRBV6-4 and J is TRBJ1-2; 9 positions agree with TRBD1. CDR3 size: 15 residues. V lost 2 bases, J lost 6 bases, and 7 bases stayed unmatched. The V gene's germline CDR1 is MRHNA and CDR2 SNTAGT. CDR3 sequence (DNA): TGTGCCAGCAGTGACACCGGACAGGGGATGGATGGCTACACCTTC. Residues: CASSDTGQGMDGYTF.

The rearrangement uses TRBV2 and TRBJ1-4; TRBD1 aligns across 8 bases. The J segment lost 8 bases and the V segment lost 6 bases, leaving 8 bases of the junction unmatched. The CDR3 totals 14 residues. The germline gives CDR1 SNHLY, CDR2 FYNNEI. This chain's CDR3 is CASRAPGQAEKLFF. CDR3 DNA sequence: TGTGCCAGCAGGGCCCCGGGACAGGCGGAAAAACTGTTTTTT.

This chain links TRBV28 with TRBJ2-7; 9 bases match TRBD1. Trimming took 5 bases from V and 4 from J; bases not matched to a gene: 6. This CDR3 is 14 amino acids long. Per the germline V gene, CDR1 is MDHEN and CDR2 is SYDVKM. The CDR3 sequence is CASSPTGQGYEQYF. CDR3 bases: TGTGCCAGCAGTCCAACCGGACAGGGGTACGAGCAGTACTTC. Filled out from reference TRBV28 and TRBJ2-7, the complete variable domain reads DVKVTQSSRYLVKRTGEKVFLECVQDMDHENMFWYRQDPGLGLRLIYFSYDVKMKEKGDIPEGYSVSREKKERFSLILESASTNQTSMYLCASSPTGQGYEQYFGPGTRLTVT.

This clone was observed a handful of times. The gene calls are TRBV6-5 and TRBJ1-2; 7 bases map to TRBD1. The trim removed 5 bases at V and 4 bases at J, leaving 7 bases unmatched. Germline V gives CDR1 MNHEY, CDR2 SVGAGI. The CDR3 extends over 14 amino acids. CDR3 region: CASSLSDRSYGYTF. CDR3 in DNA: TGTGCCAGCAGTCTATCGGACAGGTCCTATGGCTACACCTTC.

Points on this clone: The identical CDR3 is also encoded by other nucleotide sequences in the sample. This chain uses TRBV9 with TRBJ1-5; D unclear. In germline, CDR1 is SGDLS, CDR2 YYNGEE. Trimming removed 2 bases from V and 0 bases from J, with 6 bases in between. The CDR3 runs 14 residues. In DNA form, the CDR3 reads TGTGCCAGCAGCGTGGGGAGTAGCAATCAGCCCCAGCATTTT. It is translated as CASSVGSSNQPQHF.

This rearrangement joins TRBV7-9 to TRBJ2-5, with D possibly TRBD2 on 5 matching bases. The germline V gene has CDR1 SEHNR and CDR2 FQNEAQ (reference sequence). The CDR3 sequence is 14 residues long. Trimming pared 6 bases from V and 4 bases from J, leaving 15 bases between. CDR3 sequence (DNA): TGTGCCAGCAGTCTGGGTCGGGAATTAGAGACCCAGTACTTC. Protein product: CASSLGRELETQYF.

This rearrangement joins TRBV5-4 to TRBJ1-5, with 9 nucleotides matching TRBD1. The CDR3 is made up of 16 amino acids. CDR1 and CDR2 from the germline V gene are SGHNT and YYREEE (reference sequence). V was clipped by 1 base and J by 1 base; unmatched bases: 3. CDR3 sequence: CASSLYGTGSNQPQHF. Written as DNA, the CDR3 is TGTGCCAGCAGCTTGTATGGGACAGGGAGCAATCAGCCCCAGCATTTT.

The chain combines TRBV5-3 with TRBJ1-1; D remains ambiguous. TRBV5-3 is an ORF, and what it does is uncertain. The CDR3 length is 16 residues. V lost 4 bases to trimming and J lost 3 bases, with 19 bases between them. For the CDR3, the DNA is TGTGCCAGAAGCGTAGCTCCGGGCGCCCGGTACACTGAAGCTTTCTTT. This codes for CARSVAPGARYTEAFF.

The chain is built from TRBV28 and TRBJ1-1; D gene unclear. CDR3 size: 15 residues. V gave up 6 bases and J gave up 4 bases, with 18 bases separating them. Germline CDR1 reads MDHEN; CDR2 reads SYDVKM. The chain's CDR3 is CASSPSLGKGTEAFF. The CDR3 DNA sequence: TGTGCCAGCAGCCCCTCCCTCGGGAAGGGCACTGAAGCTTTCTTT.

For the CDR3, the DNA is TGTGCCATCAGTGAGTCCGACAGGGGGCTCAACTATGGCTACACCTTC. Encoded protein: CAISESDRGLNYGYTF. The J gene is TRBJ1-2, the V gene TRBV10-3; 10 nucleotides match TRBD1. Germline V gives CDR1 ENHRY, CDR2 SYGVKD. V gave up 0 bases and J gave up 2 bases; unmatched junction bases: 3. This CDR3 is 16 amino acids long.

This clone has just a few counts. This chain uses TRBV7-9 with TRBJ1-2, with D tentatively TRBD1 (5 bases). CDR1 SEHNR and CDR2 FQNEAQ come from the germline V gene (reference sequence). The CDR3 runs 14 residues. Trimming shortened V by 5 bases and J by 4 bases, and 14 bases separated the two germline ends. This CDR3 reads CASSLGGGGYGYTF. The CDR3 nucleotides are TGTGCCAGCAGCCTGGGGGGAGGCGGCTATGGCTACACCTTC.

The genes are TRBV30 and TRBJ1-5; D call uncertain. The CDR3 contains 13 residues. Trimming took off 3 bases at V and 4 bases at J, with 10 bases between the two ends. Germline V gene lookup returns CDR1 GTSNPN and CDR2 SVGIG (reference sequence). The CDR3 is CAWSRRRNQPQHF. CDR3 nucleotides: TGTGCCTGGAGCCGCCGGAGGAATCAGCCCCAGCATTTT. Filled out from reference TRBV30 and TRBJ1-5, the complete variable domain reads SQTIHQWPATLVQPVGSPLSLECTVEGTSNPNLYWYRQAAGRGLQLLFYSVGIGQISSEVPQNLSASRPQDRQFILSSKKLLLSDSGFYLCAWSRRRNQPQHFGDGTRLSIL.